The rows below give T cell receptor beta chains drawn from one sample of a study of blood T cells in healthy people across ages. Using its own MiXCR run on the 5' RACE reads, TCRdb lists one record per CDR3 protein. This table holds roughly 650,000 distinct CDR3 sequences, 32% found once. Sequenced material: blood. These receptors all stem from a woman aged 80 or over in good health. Each CDR3 is given without its conserved first and last residue.

V	J	CDR3
TRBV7-9	TRBJ1-5	ASSVGSVNQPQH
TRBV27	NA	ASSLSSGRLSYEQY
TRBV6-1	TRBJ1-3	ASTRTGGGSAGNTIY
TRBV7-2	TRBJ2-5	ASSMSREQY
TRBV28	TRBJ2-5	ASRRDRGLRRGQY
TRBV9	TRBJ2-1	ASSADRGVYNEQF
TRBV2	TRBJ2-7	ASLRGTGTYEQY
TRBV7-7	TRBJ2-1	ASSQDRGDEQF
TRBV5-1	TRBJ2-1	ASSLFGGYNEQF
TRBV24-1	TRBJ2-5	ATSGAGVETQY
TRBV15	TRBJ2-4	ATSRDPDRGHAKNIQY
TRBV12-3/TRBV12-4	TRBJ2-5	ASSLGRGLETQY
TRBV7-2	TRBJ1-2	ASSLTQIANYGYT
TRBV6-5	TRBJ2-3	ASSRTGSQRTDTQY
TRBV6-5	TRBJ1-6	ARSTRSGERPLH
TRBV18	TRBJ1-1	ASSPSGMNTEAF